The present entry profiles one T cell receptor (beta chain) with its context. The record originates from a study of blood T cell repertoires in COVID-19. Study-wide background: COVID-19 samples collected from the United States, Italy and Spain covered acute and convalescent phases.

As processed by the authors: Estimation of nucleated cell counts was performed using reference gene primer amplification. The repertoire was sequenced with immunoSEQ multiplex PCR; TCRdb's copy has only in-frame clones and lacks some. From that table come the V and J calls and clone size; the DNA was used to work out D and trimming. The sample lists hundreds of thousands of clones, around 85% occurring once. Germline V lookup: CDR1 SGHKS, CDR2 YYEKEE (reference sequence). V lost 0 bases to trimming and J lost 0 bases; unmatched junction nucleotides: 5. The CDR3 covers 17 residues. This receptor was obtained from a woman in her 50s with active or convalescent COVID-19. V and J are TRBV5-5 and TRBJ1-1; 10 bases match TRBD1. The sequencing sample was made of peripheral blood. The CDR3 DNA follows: TGTGCCAGCAGCTTGGGACCGGGACAGGGGATGAACACTGAAGCTTTCTTT. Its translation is CASSLGPGQGMNTEAFF.